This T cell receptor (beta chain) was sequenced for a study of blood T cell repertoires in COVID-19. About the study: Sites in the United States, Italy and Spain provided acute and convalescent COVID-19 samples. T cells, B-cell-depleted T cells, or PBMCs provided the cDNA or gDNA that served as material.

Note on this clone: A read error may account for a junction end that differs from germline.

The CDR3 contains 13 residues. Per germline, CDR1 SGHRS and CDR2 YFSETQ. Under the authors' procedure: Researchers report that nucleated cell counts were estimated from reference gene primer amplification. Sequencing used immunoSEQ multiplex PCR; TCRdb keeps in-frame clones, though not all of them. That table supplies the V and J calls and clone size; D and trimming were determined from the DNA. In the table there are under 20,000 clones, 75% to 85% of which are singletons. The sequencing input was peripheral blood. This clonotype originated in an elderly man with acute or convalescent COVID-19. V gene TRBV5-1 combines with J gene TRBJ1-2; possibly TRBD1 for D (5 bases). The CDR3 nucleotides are TGCGCCAGCAGGTTGGCGGGGGTAAATGGCTACACCTTC. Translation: CASRLAGVNGYTF.